This T cell receptor beta chain is drawn from a study of radiation and T cells in renal cell carcinoma. V was cut by 3 bases and J by 6 bases, with 18 bases left in between. There are 15 residues in the CDR3. Germline assignment: CDR1 SGDLS and CDR2 YYNGEE. Treatment in this sample: treatment-naive control, cytoreductive nephrectomy. The patient's renal cell carcinoma had clear cell pathology. Some clones are missing from TCRdb's copy, which holds only in-frame ones; the method was immunoSEQ multiplex PCR. The profile shows roughly 20,000 clones, around three fifths of them singletons. This clone was counted a few times.

Here the sequenced sample was tumor tissue, taken from a patient whose treatment was nephrectomy without radiotherapy. The chain has TRBV9 and TRBJ1-1, with D possibly TRBD1 on 6 matching bases. This sequence originates from a man between 45 and 60 years old with renal cell carcinoma. CDR3 amino acids: CASSAPGHPAAEAFF. The DNA for the CDR3 is TGTGCCAGCAGCGCTCCGGGACACCCGGCTGCTGAAGCTTTCTTT.